This TCR beta chain was recovered during a study of chemoradiotherapy in HPV16-positive cancers. Findings of the study overall: Functional assays defining HPV-specific T cells used only two HPV16-positive patients.

CDR1 and CDR2 from the germline V gene are PRHDT and FYEKMQ (reference sequence). Trimming shortened V by 4 bases and J by 4 bases, and 13 bases separated the two germline ends. The CDR3 is made up of 14 amino acids. A single count supports this clone. Its antigen is unidentified. Clones were read by immunoSEQ multiplex PCR, and TCRdb kept only the in-frame ones, dropping some. The sample lists roughly 14,000 clones, approximately 91% seen once, with around 2.9% in the top ten. This chain links TRBV13 with TRBJ1-2, with D maybe TRBD1 (5 bases). This clonotype originated in a human donor with HPV-associated anogenital cancer. The specimen comprised blood, sampled from a patient who underwent chemoradiotherapy. CDR3 nucleotides: TGTGCCAGCAGCTCGGCTCAGGGCTTCTATGGCTACACCTTC. Protein product: CASSSAQGFYGYTF.